Each of the 9 T cell receptor beta chains below was sequenced from the same sample in a study of T cell responses to AZD1222 COVID-19 vaccine. TCRdb's copy holds only in-frame clones and misses some; the assay was immunoSEQ multiplex PCR. The table has about 120,000 clones, around nine tenths seen once. Sample: peripheral blood, taken on day 0 of AZD1222 vaccination. The receptors derive from an adult in good health.

This chain links TRBV7-9 with TRBJ1-3; no clear D. V dropped 2 bases and J dropped 2 bases, with 7 bases sitting between them. This CDR3 comprises 14 residues. Germline loops: CDR1 SEHNR, CDR2 FQNEAQ (reference sequence). The CDR3 region is CASSLIGAGNTIYF. The CDR3, as DNA: TGTGCCAGCAGCTTAATTGGAGCTGGAAACACCATATATTTT.

The chain recombines TRBV5-1 with TRBJ2-7; D gene unclear. This CDR3 has 14 amino acids. CDR1 SGHRS and CDR2 YFSETQ come from the germline V gene. Trimming cost V 0 bases and J 6 bases, with 13 bases left between them. In nucleotides, the CDR3 is TGCGCCAGCAGCTTGGCCCTGGGCAGGAGCGAGCAGTACTTC. It specifies CASSLALGRSEQYF.

This clone was observed a single time. The gene calls are TRBV4-1 and TRBJ2-3; the D call may be TRBD1 or TRBD2 (5 bases each). Germline assignment: CDR1 MGHRA and CDR2 YSYEKL. The CDR3 has 15 residues. V dropped 0 bases and J dropped 6 bases, with 13 bases sitting between them. CDR3 amino acids: CASSQDPEAGDTQYF. CDR3 bases: TGCGCCAGCAGCCAAGATCCGGAGGCAGGGGATACGCAGTATTTT.

This chain connects TRBV7-2 to TRBJ2-5; 10 bases match TRBD1. The germline CDR1 and CDR2 sequences are SGHTA and FQGNSA. This CDR3 is 15 amino acids long. V trimming: 2 bases; J trimming: 5 bases; junction bases outside the gene matches: 5. The CDR3 region has the DNA TGTGCCAGCAGCTTAACCGGGACAGGGGTCGAGACCCAGTACTTC. Translating gives CASSLTGTGVETQYF.

This chain uses TRBV4-1 with TRBJ1-2; D perhaps matches TRBD1 (5 bases). The CDR3 totals 13 residues. Germline V lookup: CDR1 MGHRA, CDR2 YSYEKL. The ends were cut back, 3 bases at V and 10 bases at J, with 15 bases in the middle. In nucleotides, the CDR3 is TGCGCCAGCAGCCAGTTACGGGGGGACGTCTACACCTTC. Its protein is CASSQLRGDVYTF.

The chain joins TRBV7-9 to TRBJ2-7; 13 bases are a match to TRBD2. Germline CDR1 and CDR2: SEHNR and FQNEAQ (reference sequence). Losses at the gene ends were 4 bases for V and 3 bases for J; bases not matched to a gene: 3. The CDR3 has 15 residues. CDR3 protein: CASSSWTSGGYEQYF. In DNA, the CDR3 is TGTGCCAGCAGCTCCTGGACTAGCGGGGGCTACGAGCAGTACTTC.

V is TRBV6-5 and J is TRBJ1-4; no clear D. The V gene's germline CDR1 is MNHEY and CDR2 SVGAGI. V lost 0 bases and J 12 bases, leaving 17 bases between the germline ends. The CDR3 covers 15 residues. The CDR3 reads CASSYSMAQTWELFF. DNA for the CDR3: TGTGCCAGCAGTTACTCGATGGCTCAAACTTGGGAACTGTTTTTT.

To note about this clone: This sample includes further DNA sequences coding for the same CDR3. J is TRBJ2-7 and V is TRBV27; TRBD1 matches at 7 bases. The J segment lost 0 bases and the V segment lost 6 bases, leaving 5 bases of the junction unmatched. Germline CDR1 reads MNHEY; CDR2 reads SMNVEV (reference sequence). CDR3 length: 14 amino acids. CDR3 nucleotide sequence: TGTGCCAGCAGCCTGACAGGGAGCTCCTACGAGCAGTACTTC. It specifies CASSLTGSSYEQYF.

V is TRBV5-1 and J is TRBJ1-3; 7 bases are a match to TRBD1. Germline CDR1 reads SGHRS; CDR2 reads YFSETQ. Trimming took 2 bases from V and 2 from J; bases not matched to a gene: 4. The CDR3 contains 15 residues. The DNA for the CDR3 is TGCGCCAGCAGCTTTTCACAGGGGACTGGAAACACCATATATTTT. It codes for CASSFSQGTGNTIYF.